Given below is one T cell receptor (beta chain) in context. V lost 0 bases and J lost 4; bases outside the gene matches: 5. CDR3 length: 16 amino acids. CDR1 is LGHNA, CDR2 YNFKEQ, per germline. TCRdb reprocessed the 5' RACE reads with MiXCR, giving one entry per CDR3 protein. This table has 45,000 to 60,000 distinct CDR3 sequences, more than 20% appearing once. This chain joins TRBV4-2 and TRBJ1-2; TRBD1 matches at 10 bases. Sample: tumor-infiltrating naive CD4+ T cells sorted from the breast tumor. The subset denotes: naive CD4+ T cells, CD4+CD45RA+CD25-. The TCR sequence derives from a female donor with breast cancer. CDR3 nucleotides: TGTGCCAGCAGCCAAGATCCGGGACAGGGGTTCTATGGCTACACCTTC. Encoded protein: CASSQDPGQGFYGYTF.